These 24 T cell receptor beta chains originate from one sample sequenced in a study of blood T cell repertoires in COVID-19. Assay: immunoSEQ multiplex PCR; the TCRdb copy retains only in-frame clones and omits some. The sample comprises around 190,000 clones, roughly four fifths of which are singletons, and around 9% rests with the top ten. Sequenced material: PBMCs or T cells enriched from blood (not recorded which). The source of these receptors is a middle-aged man who had recovered from COVID-19.

This sequence joins TRBV9 and TRBJ2-7, with 10 bases lining up with TRBD2. The J segment lost 2 bases and the V segment lost 4 bases, leaving 6 bases of the junction unmatched. This CDR3 has 15 residues. Germline V gene lookup returns CDR1 SGDLS and CDR2 YYNGEE. The CDR3 DNA follows: TGTGCCAGCAGCCTTGGGACTAGCGATACCTACGAGCAGTACTTC. Translating it yields CASSLGTSDTYEQYF. Full variable domain (outside the CDR3, taken from reference TRBV9 and TRBJ2-7): DSGVTQTPKHLITATGQRVTLRCSPRSGDLSVYWYQQSLDQGLQFLIQYYNGEERAKGNILERFSAQQFPDLHSELNLSSLELGDSALYFCASSLGTSDTYEQYFGPGTRLTVT.

The genes are TRBV19 and TRBJ1-2, with a possible D match to TRBD1 (5 bases). CDR1 and CDR2 (germline): LNHDA, SQIVND (reference sequence). The CDR3 consists of 13 residues. Trimming removed 5 bases from V and 4 bases from J, with 11 bases in between. CDR3 protein: CASSSGQIYGYTF. In DNA, the CDR3 is TGTGCCAGTAGTTCCGGACAAATCTATGGCTACACCTTC.

J is TRBJ2-1 and V is TRBV7-9, with 11 bases fitting TRBD2. The CDR3 length is 16 residues. The V and J ends lost 7 bases and 3 bases, in that order; junction bases with no gene match: 8. Germline loops: CDR1 SEHNR, CDR2 FQNEAQ (reference sequence). The DNA of the CDR3 is TGTGCCAGCAACCATGGGGGGACTAGCGGCTACAATGAGCAGTTCTTC. It translates to CASNHGGTSGYNEQFF.

The chain recombines TRBV14 with TRBJ2-6; tentative D call: TRBD1 (5 bases). CDR1 and CDR2 from the germline V gene are SGHDN and FVKESK. The CDR3 covers 15 residues. The germline V and J ends were trimmed by 4 bases and 4 bases, with 11 bases remaining between them. The CDR3 reads CASSLLGAGANVLTF. As DNA, the CDR3 is TGTGCCAGCAGCCTCCTTGGGGCGGGGGCCAACGTCCTGACTTTC.

The CDR3 sequence: CASSSGGYQPQHF. Here the CDR3 DNA reads TGTGCCAGCAGTTCCGGGGGGTATCAGCCCCAGCATTTT. V gene TRBV5-6 combines with J gene TRBJ1-5, with D possibly being TRBD1 (5 bases). The CDR3 extends over 13 amino acids. The V end was cut by 5 bases, the J end by 5 bases, with 11 bases between. Germline V gives CDR1 SGHDT, CDR2 YYEEEE.

The sample holds one count of this clone. This chain uses TRBV15 with TRBJ2-3, with unresolved D. The CDR3 covers 13 residues. Germline-derived CDR1 and CDR2 are LNHNV and YYDKDF (reference sequence). The V gene lost 4 bases and the J gene lost 0 bases, with 5 bases spanning the gap. CDR3: CATSITSTDTQYF. The CDR3 nucleotides are TGTGCCACCAGCATCACTAGCACAGATACGCAGTATTTT.

The gene calls are TRBV7-2 and TRBJ1-1; D is unresolved. Per the germline V gene, CDR1 is SGHTA and CDR2 is FQGNSA. The CDR3 contains 14 residues. Trimming removed 5 bases at V and 6 bases at J, with 16 bases between. The CDR3 loop is CASSPPTRGAEAFF. CDR3 sequence (DNA): TGTGCCAGCAGCCCTCCTACTCGAGGCGCTGAAGCTTTCTTT.

This clone occurred once. J is TRBJ1-1 and V is TRBV10-1, with D possibly matching TRBD1 (5 bases). CDR1 and CDR2 (germline): WNHNN, SYGVQD (reference sequence). This CDR3 contains 16 residues. V was trimmed by 0 bases and J by 7 bases, leaving 18 bases between them. The CDR3 spells CASSESRWRGGNEAFF. The DNA for the CDR3 is TGCGCCAGCAGTGAGTCGAGGTGGAGGGGCGGGAATGAAGCTTTCTTT.

The DNA of the CDR3 is TGTGCCACCAATGACGGGATCTATGGCTACACCTTC. As protein: CATNDGIYGYTF. The chain employs TRBV19 and TRBJ1-2; D is undetermined. The CDR3 is made up of 12 amino acids. Trimming stripped 10 bases from V and 4 bases from J, with 13 bases between. In germline, CDR1 is LNHDA, CDR2 SQIVND (reference sequence).

This chain uses TRBV30 with TRBJ2-5; TRBD2 aligns across 7 bases. Germline-derived CDR1 and CDR2 are GTSNPN and SVGIG (reference sequence). The CDR3 is 13 amino acids. The trim removed 3 bases at V and 0 bases at J, leaving 1 base unmatched. The CDR3: CAWSGRYQETQYF. CDR3 nucleotides: TGTGCCTGGAGCGGGAGGTACCAAGAGACCCAGTACTTC.

The chain joins TRBV12-5 to TRBJ2-3, with TRBD2 matching over 9 bases. The CDR3 is 14 amino acids. V shed 7 bases, J shed 4 bases, and the junction held 6 bases outside the gene matches. From germline, CDR1 is LGHNT and CDR2 FRNRAP. The CDR3 protein is CASAGAGGPDTQYF. Written as DNA, the CDR3 is TGTGCTAGTGCAGGAGCGGGAGGCCCAGATACGCAGTATTTT. The whole variable domain, filled in from reference TRBV12-5 and TRBJ2-3, reads DARVTQTPRHKVTEMGQEVTMRCQPILGHNTVFWYRQTMMQGLELLAYFRNRAPLDDSGMPKDRFSAEMPDATLATLKIQPSEPRDSAVYFCASAGAGGPDTQYFGPGTRLTVL.

The chain has TRBV6-5 and TRBJ1-1; tentative D call: TRBD1 (6 bases). From germline, CDR1 is MNHEY and CDR2 SVGAGI. V was cut by 5 bases and J by 4 bases, with 8 bases left in between. CDR3 length equals 12 residues. CDR3 sequence reads: CASSLRGTEAFF. CDR3 in DNA: TGTGCCAGCAGTCTCAGGGGCACTGAAGCTTTCTTT.

The chain recombines TRBV9 with TRBJ2-5; maybe TRBD2 (6 bases). Per the germline V gene, CDR1 is SGDLS and CDR2 is YYNGEE. Trimming took 0 bases from V and 4 from J, leaving 16 bases between them. The CDR3 is made up of 16 amino acids. The CDR3 nucleotides are TGTGCCAGCAGCGTAGGTGGCAGGGACGGGAGAGAGACCCAGTACTTC. This codes for CASSVGGRDGRETQYF.

The rearrangement joins TRBV2 to TRBJ2-4, with 8 positions matching TRBD2. CDR3 length: 12 residues. The V gene end was trimmed by 7 bases and the J gene end by 6 bases; junction bases not matched to a gene: 2. The germline gives CDR1 SNHLY, CDR2 FYNNEI. The CDR3 protein is CASMSGGNIQYF. Written as DNA, the CDR3 is TGTGCCAGCATGAGCGGGGGAAACATTCAGTACTTC.

The gene calls are TRBV6-2 or TRBV6-3 and TRBJ2-2; 9 nucleotides line up with TRBD1. The ends lost 6 bases at V and 8 bases at J; junction bases unmatched: 10. This CDR3 region has 15 residues. CDR1 and CDR2 (germline): MNHEY, SVGEGT. CDR3 nucleotide sequence: TGTGCCAGCAGCTCCAGGGACAGGGCGGTTGGGGAGCTGTTTTTT. Translation: CASSSRDRAVGELFF.

V is TRBV10-3 and J is TRBJ1-4, with no clear D. The ends were cut back, 6 bases at V and 3 bases at J, with 11 bases in the middle. CDR3 length: 14 amino acids. Germline assignment: CDR1 ENHRY and CDR2 SYGVKD. In DNA form, the CDR3 reads TGTGCCATCAGGTCAGGCGCCGCTAATGAAAAACTGTTTTTT. Amino acid sequence: CAIRSGAANEKLFF.

CDR3 coding DNA: TGTGCCAGCACCACTGAGGGACTTGGGAACACTGAAGCTTTCTTT. As protein: CASTTEGLGNTEAFF. V usage is TRBV6-5 and J usage is TRBJ1-1; perhaps TRBD1 as D (5 bases). Trimming took 7 bases from V and 1 from J, leaving 16 bases between them. Germline V lookup: CDR1 MNHEY, CDR2 SVGAGI. CDR3 length equals 15 residues.

The J gene is TRBJ2-1, the V gene TRBV5-6, with D perhaps TRBD2 (5 bases). Per germline, CDR1 SGHDT and CDR2 YYEEEE. V was cut by 4 bases and J by 15 bases, with 20 bases left in between. The CDR3 length is 13 residues. CDR3 bases: TGTGCCAGCAGCCATCAAGGTGGGGAGTCAAGGTTCTTC. Translation: CASSHQGGESRFF.

This sequence joins TRBV7-9 and TRBJ2-2, with D possibly TRBD1 on 8 matching bases. The CDR3 contains 15 residues. Germline loops: CDR1 SEHNR, CDR2 FQNEAQ (reference sequence). The germline V and J ends were trimmed by 6 bases and 6 bases, with 17 bases remaining between them. CDR3 nucleotides: TGTGCCAGCAGACCCGGAACAGGGGGGGCCGGGGAGCTGTTTTTT. Translation gives CASRPGTGGAGELFF.

The CDR3 sequence: CATSDSLRHAGELFF. In DNA, the CDR3 is TGTGCCACCAGTGATTCTCTGAGACATGCCGGGGAGCTGTTTTTT. The rearrangement uses TRBV24-1 and TRBJ2-2, with D hard to call. The CDR3 is 15 residues long. V lost 2 bases and J lost 6, with 12 bases in between. Germline CDR1 and CDR2: KGHDR and SFDVKD.

The V call is TRBV6-6, the J call TRBJ2-7; 9 bases are a match to TRBD1. After removal of 4 bases from V and 11 bases from J, the junction contained 9 bases not matched to a gene. The CDR3 loop spans 13 amino acids. Per the germline V gene, CDR1 is MNHNY and CDR2 is SVGAGI (reference sequence). CDR3 DNA: TGTGCCAGCAGTTTCCTCCGGGACAGGGATAAGTACTTC. Encoded protein: CASSFLRDRDKYF.

This clone came up a few times. The genes are TRBV7-8 and TRBJ1-1; D gene unclear. In germline, CDR1 is SGHVS, CDR2 FQNEAQ. V was shortened by 0 bases and J by 1 base, with 12 bases between the two germline ends. The CDR3 extends over 16 amino acids. The CDR3, as DNA: TGTGCCAGCAGCTTAGCCGCCCGGGGAAAGAACACTGAAGCTTTCTTT. Translated: CASSLAARGKNTEAFF.

The rearrangement links TRBV5-5 to TRBJ2-3; D perhaps matches TRBD1 (6 bases). Trimming shortened V by 4 bases and J by 6 bases, and 12 bases separated the two germline ends. Looked up from germline, CDR1 is SGHKS and CDR2 is YYEKEE (reference sequence). There are 13 residues in the CDR3. The CDR3 spells CASSRHRVDTQYF. The CDR3 DNA reads TGTGCCAGCAGCCGTCACAGGGTGGATACGCAGTATTTT.

The chain has TRBV19 and TRBJ1-1; the match to TRBD1 covers 7 bases. There are 15 residues in the CDR3. The junction had 5 bases not matched to a gene; V was cut back by 3 bases and J by 1 base. Germline-derived CDR1 and CDR2 are LNHDA and SQIVND (reference sequence). CDR3 residues: CASSIDQGENTEAFF. DNA of the CDR3: TGTGCCAGTAGTATCGATCAGGGGGAGAACACTGAAGCTTTCTTT.